This TCR beta chain comes out of a study of blood T cells in healthy people across ages. The study's findings and limits: As naive T cell percentage varied, TCR beta diversity correlated strongly with it.

CDR3 length: 13 amino acids. Germline V gene data show CDR1 as ENHRY and CDR2 as SYGVKD. Next came a second PCR, run for 7 to 11 cycles, which used a sample-barcoded 5' primer along with a J-beta primer mix. TCRdb reprocessed the 5' RACE reads with MiXCR, giving one entry per CDR3 protein. Of about 580,000 distinct CDR3 sequences in the sample, 45% to 55% were seen once. Comments on this clonotype: As yet, its antigen is unknown. The junction shows a germline mismatch at one end, possibly a read error.

No fewer than 7 million PBMCs went into each sample. J is TRBJ2-4 and V is TRBV10-3, with 8 nucleotides matching TRBD1. The source is an older man in good health. Sequenced input: blood. CDR3 coding DNA: TGTGCCATCAGTGGGACAGGGACCTACGAGCAGTGCTTC. Its protein product is CAISGTGTYEQCF.